Each of the 20 T cell receptor beta chains below was sequenced from the same sample in a study of Graves' ophthalmopathy and Graves' hyperthyroidism. RNA transcripts provided the template for amplifying TCR beta CDR3 regions. First-round RT-PCR employed HTBI primers, with a second-round multiplex PCR after it. TCRdb used MiXCR to reprocess the multiplex PCR reads, holding one entry per CDR3 protein. The data show some 170,000 distinct CDR3 sequences, under 45% seen once. Material: peripheral blood. The receptors originated from a man aged 25 to 45 with Graves' ophthalmopathy.

This clonotype was seen ten or more times. This chain joins TRBV20-1 and TRBJ1-1; 8 bases line up with TRBD1. This CDR3 is built from 12 residues. The ends lost 2 bases at V and 4 bases at J; junction bases unmatched: 0. Germline lookup yields CDR1 DFQATT and CDR2 SNEGSKA (reference sequence). Here the CDR3 reads CSARQGATEAFF. DNA of the CDR3: TGCAGTGCTAGACAGGGGGCCACTGAAGCTTTCTTT.

This clonotype was found many times. This chain links TRBV5-1 with TRBJ2-2; unclear D gene. This CDR3 comprises 15 residues. Germline CDR1 SGHRS, CDR2 YFSETQ. Trimming pared 0 bases from V and 6 bases from J, leaving 12 bases between. The DNA of the CDR3 is TGCGCCAGCAGCTTGGGGCGGACCCTGTCCGGGGAGCTGTTTTTT. It encodes CASSLGRTLSGELFF.

This clonotype was detected ten times or more. The rearrangement joins TRBV28 to TRBJ2-7; TRBD2 is a possible D gene (7 bases). CDR3 length equals 14 residues. V lost 5 bases to trimming and J lost 7 bases, with 18 bases between them. Germline lookup yields CDR1 MDHEN and CDR2 SYDVKM. DNA for the CDR3: TGTGCCAGCAGTAAGGGGGGGCGTCGGAAGGAGCAGTACTTC. This sequence encodes CASSKGGRRKEQYF.

The sample holds one count of this clonotype. V usage is TRBV6-5 and J usage is TRBJ2-7; 9 positions match TRBD2. Losses at the gene ends were 3 bases for V and 3 bases for J; bases not matched to a gene: 3. This CDR3 is built from 14 residues. CDR1 is MNHEY, CDR2 SVGAGI, per germline. DNA of the CDR3: TGTGCCAGCAGTTATCGAGCGGGAGGCTACGAGCAGTACTTC. Translation gives CASSYRAGGYEQYF.

This clonotype occurred many times. The chain couples TRBV7-2 to TRBJ1-2; a possible D gene is TRBD1 (6 bases). The CDR3 covers 12 residues. Germline V CDR1 and CDR2: SGHTA, FQGNSA. The V gene lost 5 bases and the J gene lost 14 bases, with 18 bases spanning the gap. Here the CDR3 reads CASSRIMGAWTF. In DNA, the CDR3 is TGTGCCAGCAGCCGGATCATGGGGGCCTGGACCTTC.

This clonotype came up a few times. The chain combines TRBV12-3 or TRBV12-4 with TRBJ1-5, with unresolved D. CDR3 size: 14 residues. Trimming stripped 4 bases from V and 2 bases from J, with 9 bases between. CDR3 in DNA: TGTGCCAGCAGTTCCCTCGGAGGCAATCAGCCCCAGCATTTT. Translating it yields CASSSLGGNQPQHF.

J is TRBJ1-2 and V is TRBV19; weak D call: TRBD1 (5 bases). V lost 6 bases and J 5 bases, leaving 10 bases between the germline ends. The CDR3 covers 12 residues. The germline V gene encodes CDR1 LNHDA and CDR2 SQIVND (reference sequence). CDR3 DNA: TGTGCCAGTAGCGGCAGGGAGTATGGCTACACCTTC. Translation: CASSGREYGYTF.

The chain has TRBV5-1 and TRBJ2-6, with a possible D match to TRBD1 (6 bases). The CDR3 is 18 amino acids. From germline, CDR1 is SGHRS and CDR2 YFSETQ. V lost 3 bases and J lost 4, with 20 bases in between. The chain's CDR3 is CASSYRTVGQRGANVLTF. CDR3 DNA sequence: TGCGCCAGCAGCTACAGGACTGTAGGACAGAGAGGGGCCAACGTCCTGACTTTC.

This clonotype occurred once. V and J are TRBV20-1 and TRBJ2-7, with a possible D match to TRBD1 (6 bases). Germline V lookup: CDR1 DFQATT, CDR2 SNEGSKA (reference sequence). The germline V and J ends were trimmed by 5 bases and 3 bases, with 23 bases remaining between them. This CDR3 region has 16 residues. The CDR3 sequence is CSALFTGYHAGYEQYF. Here the CDR3 DNA reads TGCAGTGCTTTATTTACAGGGTATCACGCCGGCTACGAGCAGTACTTC.

This clonotype came up many times. The V call is TRBV30, the J call TRBJ2-7; D possibly corresponds to TRBD1 (6 bases). From germline, CDR1 is GTSNPN and CDR2 SVGIG (reference sequence). V dropped 0 bases and J dropped 2 bases, with 17 bases sitting between them. The CDR3 extends over 16 amino acids. CDR3 in amino acids: CAWSVKGQGSAYEQYF. The CDR3 DNA reads TGTGCCTGGAGTGTAAAGGGCCAGGGGAGCGCCTACGAGCAGTACTTC.

This clonotype appeared a few times. The rearrangement uses TRBV6-5 and TRBJ2-7, with 8 nucleotides matching TRBD2. With V trimmed by 2 bases and J by 4 bases, 1 base remained unmatched. This CDR3 is 13 amino acids long. Germline CDR1 MNHEY, CDR2 SVGAGI. The CDR3 region is CASSYGTSYEQYF. CDR3 nucleotide sequence: TGTGCCAGCAGTTACGGGACTAGTTACGAGCAGTACTTC.

This chain links TRBV7-2 with TRBJ1-1; no reliable D call. This CDR3 is 15 amino acids long. V lost 3 bases, J lost 0 bases, and 11 bases lay in between. Germline V gene data show CDR1 as SGHTA and CDR2 as FQGNSA. The DNA of the CDR3 is TGTGCCAGCAGCTTGGACGACGGCATGAACACTGAAGCTTTCTTT. This sequence encodes CASSLDDGMNTEAFF.

This clonotype was found many times. The chain employs TRBV27 and TRBJ1-6; 7 bases are shared with TRBD1. The ends lost 0 bases at V and 7 bases at J; junction bases unmatched: 9. In germline, CDR1 is MNHEY, CDR2 SMNVEV (reference sequence). This CDR3 has 17 amino acids. CDR3 loop: CASSLSGSTGQNSPLHF. The CDR3 DNA sequence: TGTGCCAGCAGTTTATCGGGATCCACGGGACAGAATTCACCCCTCCACTTT.

This clonotype was detected many times. The rearrangement joins TRBV12-3 or TRBV12-4 to TRBJ1-1; 10 bases match TRBD1. The CDR3 extends over 14 amino acids. J gave up 4 bases and V 3 bases, and 2 bases lay outside the gene matches. DNA of the CDR3: TGTGCCAGCAGTTTTAGGACAGGGGGCACTGAAGCTTTCTTT. Translating it yields CASSFRTGGTEAFF.

This clonotype has a count of ten or more. The chain couples TRBV5-1 to TRBJ1-2, with D possibly being TRBD1 (5 bases). This CDR3 region has 15 residues. CDR1 SGHRS and CDR2 YFSETQ come from the germline V gene. The V and J ends lost 4 bases and 5 bases respectively, with 18 bases between them. CDR3 DNA: TGCGCCAGCAGCCCGGCGCGACAGAGACCTTATGGCTACACCTTC. It specifies CASSPARQRPYGYTF. Drawing the rest from reference TRBV5-1 and TRBJ1-2, the complete variable domain is KAGVTQTPRYLIKTRGQQVTLSCSPISGHRSVSWYQQTPGQGLQFLFEYFSETQRNKGNFPGRFSGRQFSNSRSEMNVSTLELGDSALYLCASSPARQRPYGYTFGSGTRLTVV.

This clonotype was seen ten or more times. V usage is TRBV7-2 and J usage is TRBJ2-2; TRBD1 is a possible D gene (6 bases). V lost 6 bases, J lost 4 bases, and 15 bases lay in between. The CDR3 has 15 residues. Germline V CDR1 and CDR2: SGHTA, FQGNSA. The CDR3 nucleotides read TGTGCCAGCAGTGAGACCGCAGGGGCCACCGGGGAGCTGTTTTTT. Encoded protein: CASSETAGATGELFF.

This clonotype was observed many times. This chain connects TRBV12-3 or TRBV12-4 to TRBJ2-7, with 8 bases that match TRBD1. The CDR3 runs to 15 residues. The V and J ends lost 6 bases and 5 bases, in that order; junction bases with no gene match: 12. As DNA, the CDR3 is TGTGCCAGCAGGGACGGACAGGGAGAACGCCACGAGCAGTACTTC. Encoded protein: CASRDGQGERHEQYF.

The rearrangement uses TRBV28 and TRBJ1-1; TRBD1 aligns across 8 bases. Looked up from germline, CDR1 is MDHEN and CDR2 is SYDVKM. Losses at the gene ends were 5 bases for V and 1 base for J; bases not matched to a gene: 3. The CDR3 covers 14 residues. CDR3 sequence (DNA): TGTGCCAGCAGTGGACAGGGTCCGAACACTGAAGCTTTCTTT. It is translated as CASSGQGPNTEAFF.

The chain recombines TRBV6-1 with TRBJ1-5; tentatively, D is TRBD1 (5 bases). The V end was cut by 3 bases, the J end by 4 bases, with 13 bases between. The CDR3 runs 15 residues. From germline, CDR1 is MNHNS and CDR2 SASEGT. Written as DNA, the CDR3 is TGTGCCAGCAGTGATGGAAACAGGAGGAATCAGCCCCAGCATTTT. It translates to CASSDGNRRNQPQHF.

This chain connects TRBV7-2 to TRBJ1-2, with TRBD1 identical over 8 bases. Trimming at V came to 6 bases and at J to 6 bases, leaving 9 bases not matched to a gene. Germline loops: CDR1 SGHTA, CDR2 FQGNSA. The CDR3 runs to 14 residues. CDR3 in DNA: TGTGCCAGCAGACAAACAGGGGGTCTTGATGGCTACACCTTC. It translates to CASRQTGGLDGYTF.